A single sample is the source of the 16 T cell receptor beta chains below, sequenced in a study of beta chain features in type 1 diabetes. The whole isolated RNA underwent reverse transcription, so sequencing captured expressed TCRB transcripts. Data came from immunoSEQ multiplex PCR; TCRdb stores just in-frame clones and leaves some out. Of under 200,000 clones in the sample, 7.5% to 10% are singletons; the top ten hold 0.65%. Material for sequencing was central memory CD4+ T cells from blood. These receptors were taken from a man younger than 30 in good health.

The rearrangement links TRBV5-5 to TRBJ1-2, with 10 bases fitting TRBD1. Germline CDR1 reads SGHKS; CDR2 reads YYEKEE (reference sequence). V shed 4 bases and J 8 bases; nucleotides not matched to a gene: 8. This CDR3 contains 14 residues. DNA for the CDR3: TGTGCCAGCAGCACGGAGACAGGGGGCCGGGGCTACACCTTC. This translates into CASSTETGGRGYTF.

In DNA, the CDR3 is TGTGCCAGCAGCACCCCCGACTATGACAGGGCGGGCGGGGAGCTGTTTTTT. It encodes CASSTPDYDRAGGELFF. The rearrangement links TRBV21-1 to TRBJ2-2; the DNA was not used to check the table's D call, TRBD1. TRBV21-1 is given as a pseudogene. The CDR3 has 17 amino acids.

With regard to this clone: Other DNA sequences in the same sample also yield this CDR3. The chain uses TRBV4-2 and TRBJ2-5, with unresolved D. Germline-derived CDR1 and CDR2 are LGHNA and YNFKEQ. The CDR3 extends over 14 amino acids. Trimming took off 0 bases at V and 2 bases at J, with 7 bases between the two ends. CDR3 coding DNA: TGTGCCAGCAGCCAAGAATCGGTGCAAGAGACCCAGTACTTC. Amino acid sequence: CASSQESVQETQYF.

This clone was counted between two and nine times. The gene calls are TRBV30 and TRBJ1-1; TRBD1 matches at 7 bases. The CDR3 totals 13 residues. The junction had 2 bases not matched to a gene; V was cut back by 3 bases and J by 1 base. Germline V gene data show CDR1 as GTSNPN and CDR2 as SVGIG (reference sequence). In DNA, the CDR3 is TGTGCCTGGAGCCCAGGGGGGAACACTGAAGCTTTCTTT. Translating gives CAWSPGGNTEAFF.

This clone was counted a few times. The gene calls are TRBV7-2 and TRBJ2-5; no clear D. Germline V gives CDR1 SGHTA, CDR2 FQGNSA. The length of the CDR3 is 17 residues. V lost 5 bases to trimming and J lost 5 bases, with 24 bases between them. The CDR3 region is CASSPGRGGSSRETQYF. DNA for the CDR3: TGTGCCAGCAGCCCGGGTCGTGGCGGAAGTTCACGGGAGACCCAGTACTTC.

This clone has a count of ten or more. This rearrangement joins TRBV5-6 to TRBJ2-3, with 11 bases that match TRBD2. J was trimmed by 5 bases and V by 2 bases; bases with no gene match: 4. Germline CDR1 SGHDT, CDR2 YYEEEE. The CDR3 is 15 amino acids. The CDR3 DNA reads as TGTGCCAGCAGCTTTCGTAGCGGGAGGGGAGATACGCAGTATTTT. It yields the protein CASSFRSGRGDTQYF.

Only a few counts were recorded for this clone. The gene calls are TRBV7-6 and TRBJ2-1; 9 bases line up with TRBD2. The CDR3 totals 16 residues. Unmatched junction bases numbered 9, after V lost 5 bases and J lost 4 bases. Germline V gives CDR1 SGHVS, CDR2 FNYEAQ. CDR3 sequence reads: CASSPRLAEVYNEQFF. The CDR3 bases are TGTGCCAGCAGCCCCCGACTAGCGGAGGTTTACAATGAGCAGTTCTTC.

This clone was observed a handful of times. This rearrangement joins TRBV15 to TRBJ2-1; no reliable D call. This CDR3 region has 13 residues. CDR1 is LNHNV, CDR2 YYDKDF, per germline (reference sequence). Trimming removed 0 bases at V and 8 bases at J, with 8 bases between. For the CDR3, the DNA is TGTGCCACCAGCAGAGATCGCTGGCATGAGCAGTTCTTC. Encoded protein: CATSRDRWHEQFF.

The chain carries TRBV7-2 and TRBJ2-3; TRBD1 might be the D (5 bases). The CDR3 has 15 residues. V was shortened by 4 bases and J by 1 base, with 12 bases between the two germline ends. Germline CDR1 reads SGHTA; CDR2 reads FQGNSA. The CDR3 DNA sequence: TGTGCCAGCAGCTCCTACACAGGAGGCACAGATACGCAGTATTTT. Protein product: CASSSYTGGTDTQYF.

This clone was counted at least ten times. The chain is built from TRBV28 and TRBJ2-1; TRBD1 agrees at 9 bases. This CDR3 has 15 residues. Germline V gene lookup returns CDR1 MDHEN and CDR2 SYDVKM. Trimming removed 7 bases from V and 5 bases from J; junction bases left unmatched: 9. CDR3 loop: CASTVPGQGHNEQFF. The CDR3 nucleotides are TGTGCCAGCACCGTCCCGGGACAGGGTCACAATGAGCAGTTCTTC.

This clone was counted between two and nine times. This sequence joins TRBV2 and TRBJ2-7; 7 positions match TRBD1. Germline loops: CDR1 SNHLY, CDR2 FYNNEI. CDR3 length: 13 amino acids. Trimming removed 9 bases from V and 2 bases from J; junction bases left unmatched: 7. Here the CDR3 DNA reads TGTGCCAGGAAAAGACAGGGCCCCTACGAGCAGTACTTC. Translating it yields CARKRQGPYEQYF.

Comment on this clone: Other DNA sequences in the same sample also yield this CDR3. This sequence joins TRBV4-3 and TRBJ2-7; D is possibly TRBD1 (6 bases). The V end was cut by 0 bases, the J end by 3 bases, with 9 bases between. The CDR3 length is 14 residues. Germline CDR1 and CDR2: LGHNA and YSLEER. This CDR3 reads CASSQDRGSYEQYF. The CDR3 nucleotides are TGCGCCAGCAGCCAAGACAGGGGAAGCTACGAGCAGTACTTC.

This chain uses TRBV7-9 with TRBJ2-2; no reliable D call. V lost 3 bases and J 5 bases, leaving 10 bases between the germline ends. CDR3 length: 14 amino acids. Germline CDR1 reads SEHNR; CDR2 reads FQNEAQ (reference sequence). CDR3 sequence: CASSLFSQTGELFF. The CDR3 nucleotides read TGTGCCAGCAGCTTGTTTTCCCAGACCGGGGAGCTGTTTTTT.

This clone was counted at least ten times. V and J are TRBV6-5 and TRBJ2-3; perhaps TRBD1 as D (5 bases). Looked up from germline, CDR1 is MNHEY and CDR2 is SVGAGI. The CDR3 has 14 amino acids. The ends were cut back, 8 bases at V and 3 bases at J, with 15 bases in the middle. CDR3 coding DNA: TGTGCCAGCCAAAGACAGTCGGTGACAGATACGCAGTATTTT. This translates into CASQRQSVTDTQYF.

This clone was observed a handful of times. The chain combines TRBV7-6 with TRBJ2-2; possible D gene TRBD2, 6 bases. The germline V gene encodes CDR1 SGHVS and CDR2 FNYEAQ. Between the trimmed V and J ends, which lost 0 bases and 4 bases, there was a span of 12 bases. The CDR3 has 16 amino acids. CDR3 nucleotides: TGTGCCAGCAGCTTAGCCGTCGGGGGTAGCACCGGGGAGCTGTTTTTT. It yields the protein CASSLAVGGSTGELFF.

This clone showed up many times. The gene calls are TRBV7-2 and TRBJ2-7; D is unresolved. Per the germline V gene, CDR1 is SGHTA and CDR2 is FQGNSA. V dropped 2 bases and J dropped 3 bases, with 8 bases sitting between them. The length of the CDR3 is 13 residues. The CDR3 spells CASSLQQVYEQYF. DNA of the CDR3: TGTGCCAGCAGCTTACAGCAGGTCTACGAGCAGTACTTC.